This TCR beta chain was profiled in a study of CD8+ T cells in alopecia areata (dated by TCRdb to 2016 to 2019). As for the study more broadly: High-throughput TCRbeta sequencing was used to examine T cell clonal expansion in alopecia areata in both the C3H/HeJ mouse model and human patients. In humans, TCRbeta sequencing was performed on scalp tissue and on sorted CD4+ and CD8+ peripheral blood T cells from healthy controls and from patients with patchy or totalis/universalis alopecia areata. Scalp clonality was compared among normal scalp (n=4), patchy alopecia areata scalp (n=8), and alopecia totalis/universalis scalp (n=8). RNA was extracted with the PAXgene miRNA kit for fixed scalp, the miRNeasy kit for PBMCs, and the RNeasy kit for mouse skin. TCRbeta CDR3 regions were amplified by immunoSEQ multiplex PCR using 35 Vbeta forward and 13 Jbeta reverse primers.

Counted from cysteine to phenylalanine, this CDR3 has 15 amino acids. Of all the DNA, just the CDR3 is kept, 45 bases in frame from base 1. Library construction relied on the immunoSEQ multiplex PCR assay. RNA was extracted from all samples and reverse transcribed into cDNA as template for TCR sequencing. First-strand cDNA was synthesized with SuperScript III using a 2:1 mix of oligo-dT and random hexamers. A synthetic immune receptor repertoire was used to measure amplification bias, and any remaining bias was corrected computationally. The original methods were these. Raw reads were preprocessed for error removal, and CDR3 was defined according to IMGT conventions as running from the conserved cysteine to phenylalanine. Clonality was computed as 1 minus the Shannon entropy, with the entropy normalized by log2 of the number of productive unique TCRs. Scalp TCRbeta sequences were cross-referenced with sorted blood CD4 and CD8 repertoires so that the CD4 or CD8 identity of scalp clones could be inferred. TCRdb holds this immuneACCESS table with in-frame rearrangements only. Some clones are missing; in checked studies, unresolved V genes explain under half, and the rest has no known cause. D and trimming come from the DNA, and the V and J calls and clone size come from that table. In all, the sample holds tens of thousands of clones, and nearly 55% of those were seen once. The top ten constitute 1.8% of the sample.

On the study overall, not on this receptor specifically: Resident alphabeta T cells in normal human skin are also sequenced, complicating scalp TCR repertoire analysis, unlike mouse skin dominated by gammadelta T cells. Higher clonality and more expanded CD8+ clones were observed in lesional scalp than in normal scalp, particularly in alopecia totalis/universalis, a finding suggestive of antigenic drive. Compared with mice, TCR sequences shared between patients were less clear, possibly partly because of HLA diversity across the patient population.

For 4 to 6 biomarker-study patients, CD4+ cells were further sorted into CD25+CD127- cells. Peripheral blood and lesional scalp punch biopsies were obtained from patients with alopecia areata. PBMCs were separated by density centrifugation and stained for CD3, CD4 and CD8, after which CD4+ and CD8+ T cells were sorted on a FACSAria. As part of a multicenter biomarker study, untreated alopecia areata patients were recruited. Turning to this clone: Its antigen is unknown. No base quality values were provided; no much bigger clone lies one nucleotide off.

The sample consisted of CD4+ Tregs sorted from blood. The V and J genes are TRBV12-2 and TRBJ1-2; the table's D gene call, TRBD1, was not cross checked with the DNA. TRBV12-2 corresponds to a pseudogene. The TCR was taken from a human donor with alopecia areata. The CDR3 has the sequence CASRSPSDRVYGYTF. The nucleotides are TGTGCAAGTCGCTCCCCTTCGGACAGGGTCTATGGCTACACCTTC.